This T cell receptor (beta chain) derives from a study of cytomegalovirus exposure and HLA in healthy donors. General study results and limits: Most TCR beta V segments were productive about 87% or about 30% of the time in an earlier analysis. Versus the 666-donor mean, an Asian-associated ancestry cluster reportedly showed fewer N-insertions in a later analysis.

With 60 Vbeta and 13 Jbeta primers, the PCR was carried out. TCRdb's table, derived via immunoSEQ multiplex PCR, lists solely in-frame clones and lacks some. This table holds over 150,000 clones, 75% found once. This CDR3 has 14 amino acids. CDR1 is GTSNPN, CDR2 SVGIG, per germline (reference sequence). Unmatched junction bases numbered 3, after V lost 5 bases and J lost 1 base. On this clone itself: What it binds is not known.

The chain recombines TRBV30 with TRBJ2-3; 10 nucleotides agree with TRBD2. The sequenced material came from PBMCs. The sequence was obtained from a woman in her forties or fifties in good health and CMV-seropositive. The chain's CDR3 is CAWSSGGGTDTQYF. CDR3 nucleotides: TGTGCCTGGTCTAGCGGGGGTGGCACAGATACGCAGTATTTT.